This T cell receptor (beta chain) was identified during a study of CD8+CD57+ T cells in acquired aplastic anemia. This clonotype has only a few counts. Germline-derived CDR1 and CDR2 are DFQATT and SNEGSKA (reference sequence). The ends were cut back, 3 bases at V and 4 bases at J, with 14 bases in the middle. The CDR3 sequence is 14 residues long. TCR beta VDJ and CDR3 were profiled, and genomic DNA was the template. TCRdb reanalysed the reads using MiXCR and keeps one entry per CDR3 protein. The sample consists of about 270,000 distinct CDR3 sequences, around three fifths of them appearing once. This sequence was found in a human donor with severe aplastic anemia or a healthy control (not recorded which). V usage is TRBV20-1 and J usage is TRBJ2-3; D possibly corresponds to TRBD2 (6 bases). Sample: sorted CD4+, CD8+, or CD8+CD57+ T cells (not recorded which) from PBMCs. CDR3 in amino acids: CSARILSGPDTQYF. The CDR3, as DNA: TGCAGTGCTAGGATACTCAGCGGGCCAGATACGCAGTATTTT.